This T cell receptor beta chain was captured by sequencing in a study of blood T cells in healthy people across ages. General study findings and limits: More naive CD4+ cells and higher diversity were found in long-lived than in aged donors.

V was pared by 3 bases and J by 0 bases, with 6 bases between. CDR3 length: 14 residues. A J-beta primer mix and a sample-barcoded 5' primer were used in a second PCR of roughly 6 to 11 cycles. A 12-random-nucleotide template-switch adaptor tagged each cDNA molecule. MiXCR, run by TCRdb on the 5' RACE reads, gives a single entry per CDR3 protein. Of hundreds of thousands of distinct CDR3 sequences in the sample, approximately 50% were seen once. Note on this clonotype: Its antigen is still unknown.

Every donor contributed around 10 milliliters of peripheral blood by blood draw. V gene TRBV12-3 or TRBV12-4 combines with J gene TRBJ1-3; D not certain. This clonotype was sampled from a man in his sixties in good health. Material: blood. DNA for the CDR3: TGTGCCAGCAGTTTGATCCGCTCTGGAAACACCATATATTTT. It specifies CASSLIRSGNTIYF.